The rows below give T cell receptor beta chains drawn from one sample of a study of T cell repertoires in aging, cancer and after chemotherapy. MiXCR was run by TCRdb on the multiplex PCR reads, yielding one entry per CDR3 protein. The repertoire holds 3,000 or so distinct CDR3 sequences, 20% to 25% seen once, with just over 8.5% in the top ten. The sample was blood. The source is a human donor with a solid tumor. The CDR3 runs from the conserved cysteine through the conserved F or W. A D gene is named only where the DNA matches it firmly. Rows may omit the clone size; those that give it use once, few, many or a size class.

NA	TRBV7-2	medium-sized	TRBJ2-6	CASSPPSSGANVLTF	TGTGCCAGCAGCCCCCCAAGTTCTGGGGCCAACGTCCTGACTTTC
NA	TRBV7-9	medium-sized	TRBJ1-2	CASSFGEGGGYTF	TGTGCCAGCAGCTTTGGGGAAGGCGGTGGCTACACCTTC
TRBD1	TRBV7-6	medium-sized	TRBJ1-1	CASSSRGTERKAFF	TGTGCCAGCAGCTCTAGAGGGACAGAGCGCAAAGCTTTCTTT
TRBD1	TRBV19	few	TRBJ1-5	CASSTRDRGNQPQHF	TGTGCCAGTAGTACCCGGGACAGGGGGAACCAGCCCCAGCATTTT
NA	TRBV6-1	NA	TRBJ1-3	CASSLREAGNTIYF	TGTGCCAGCAGTCTAAGGGAGGCTGGAAACACCATATATTTT
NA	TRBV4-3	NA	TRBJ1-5	CASSQDVGRANQPQHF	TGCGCCAGCAGCCAAGATGTCGGCAGGGCTAATCAGCCCCAGCATTTT
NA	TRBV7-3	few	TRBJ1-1	CASSLTGVTEAFF	TGTGCCAGCAGCTTAACAGGGGTTACTGAAGCTTTCTTT
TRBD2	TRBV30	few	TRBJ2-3	CASATFGRHAGVYTQYF	TGTGCCTCAGCCACCTTCGGTCGACATGCGGGGGTATATACGCAGTATTTT
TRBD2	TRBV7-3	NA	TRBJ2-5	CASSLGLAAAQETQYF	TGTGCCAGCAGCTTAGGGCTAGCGGCGGCCCAAGAGACCCAGTACTTC
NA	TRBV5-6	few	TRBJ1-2	CASSLGDTSDFFYGYTF	TGTGCCAGCAGCTTGGGAGACACCAGCGATTTCTTCTATGGCTACACCTTC
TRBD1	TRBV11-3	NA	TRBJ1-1	CASSYRQGATEAFF	TGTGCCAGCAGCTACAGACAGGGGGCAACTGAAGCTTTCTTT
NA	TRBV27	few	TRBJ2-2	CASSPDRTGELFF	TGTGCCAGCAGCCCTGACAGGACCGGGGAGCTGTTTTTT
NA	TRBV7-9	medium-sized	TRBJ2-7	CASRLDSQSYEQYF	TGTGCCAGCAGGCTGGACAGCCAGTCCTACGAGCAGTACTTC
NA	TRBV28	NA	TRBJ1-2	CASIPPGGRQLGYTF	TGTGCCAGCATCCCGCCCGGGGGCAGGCAGTTGGGCTACACCTTC
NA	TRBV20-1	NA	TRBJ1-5	CSAAKRDGSRPQHF	TGCAGTGCGGCGAAGCGGGACGGCTCCCGACCCCAGCATTTT
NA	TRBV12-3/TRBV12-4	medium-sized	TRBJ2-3	CASSQEARTTDTQYF	TGTGCCAGCAGCCAGGAGGCGAGAACCACAGATACGCAGTATTTT
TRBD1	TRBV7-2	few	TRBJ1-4	CASSRQGGTNEKLFF	TGTGCCAGCAGCCGGCAGGGGGGAACTAATGAAAAACTGTTTTTT
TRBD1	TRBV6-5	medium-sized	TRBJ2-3	CASSYGTGSSTDTQYF	TGTGCCAGCAGTTACGGGACAGGGTCTAGCACAGATACGCAGTATTTT
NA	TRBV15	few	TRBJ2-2	CATSRDIETGELFF	TGTGCCACCAGCAGAGACATCGAAACCGGGGAGCTGTTTTTT
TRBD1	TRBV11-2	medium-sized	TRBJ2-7	CASSGGQGGLYEQYF	TGTGCCAGCAGCGGCGGACAGGGTGGGCTCTACGAGCAGTACTTC
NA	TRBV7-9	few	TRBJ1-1	CASSFSGPITEAFF	TGTGCCAGCAGCTTTAGTGGACCGATCACTGAAGCTTTCTTT
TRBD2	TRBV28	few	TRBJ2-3	CASRGLAGEVDTQYF	TGTGCCAGCAGAGGACTAGCGGGAGAAGTGGATACGCAGTATTTT
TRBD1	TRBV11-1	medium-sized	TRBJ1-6	CASSQDRGNSPLHF	TGTGCCAGCAGCCAGGACAGGGGAAATTCACCCCTCCACTTT
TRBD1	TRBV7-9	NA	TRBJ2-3	CASSLGQGGWSTDTQYF	TGTGCCAGCAGCTTAGGACAGGGGGGATGGAGCACAGATACGCAGTATTTT
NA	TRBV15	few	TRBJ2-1	CATSPQGRNRVYNEQFF	TGTGCCACCAGCCCTCAGGGGAGAAACAGAGTATACAATGAGCAGTTCTTC
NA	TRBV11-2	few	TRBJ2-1	CASSLRGTLRGDEQFF	TGTGCCAGCAGCTTAAGGGGGACCCTTAGGGGCGATGAGCAGTTCTTC
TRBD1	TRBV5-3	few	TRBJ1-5	CARLVAPGQVVIGNQPQHF	TGTGCCAGACTCGTCGCCCCGGGACAGGTAGTAATTGGCAATCAGCCCCAGCATTTT
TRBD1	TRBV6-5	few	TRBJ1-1	CASSRPGQVLNTEAFF	TGTGCCAGCAGCAGGCCGGGACAGGTCTTGAACACTGAAGCTTTCTTT
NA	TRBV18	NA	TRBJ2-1	CASSQEASASEQFF	TGTGCCAGCTCACAGGAGGCTAGCGCGAGTGAGCAGTTCTTC
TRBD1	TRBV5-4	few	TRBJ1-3	CASSEGQGGNTIYF	TGTGCCAGCAGCGAGGGACAGGGGGGAAACACCATATATTTT
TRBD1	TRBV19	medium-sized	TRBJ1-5	CASSDRGQQPQHF	TGTGCCAGTAGCGACAGGGGTCAGCAGCCCCAGCATTTT
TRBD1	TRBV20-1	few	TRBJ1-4	CSARPTGVDEKLFF	TGCAGTGCTAGGCCGACAGGGGTTGATGAAAAACTGTTTTTT
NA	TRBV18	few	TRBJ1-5	CASSRESDQPQHF	TGTGCCAGTTCCCGGGAATCCGACCAGCCCCAGCATTTT
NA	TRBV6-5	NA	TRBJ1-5	CASSGAESQPQHF	TGTGCCAGCAGTGGAGCTGAGAGTCAGCCCCAGCATTTT
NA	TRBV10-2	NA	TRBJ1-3	CASSGGTDSGNTIYF	TGCGCCAGCAGCGGGGGGACGGACTCTGGAAACACCATATATTTT
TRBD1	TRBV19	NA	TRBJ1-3	CASSGQGGSGNTIYF	TGTGCCAGTAGTGGCCAGGGGGGCTCTGGAAACACCATATATTTT
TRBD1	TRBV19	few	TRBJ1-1	CASSILQGEAFF	TGTGCCAGTAGTATTTTACAGGGGGAAGCTTTCTTT
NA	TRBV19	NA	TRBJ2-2	CASSSRPTGTGELFF	TGTGCCAGTAGTTCCCGGCCCACAGGCACCGGGGAGCTGTTTTTT
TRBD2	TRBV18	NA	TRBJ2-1	CASSPLAGVAGNEQFF	TGTGCCAGCTCACCCCTAGCGGGAGTGGCGGGGAATGAGCAGTTCTTC
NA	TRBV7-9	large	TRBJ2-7	CASSLATGILHEQYF	TGTGCCAGCAGCTTAGCGACAGGTATCCTCCACGAGCAGTACTTC
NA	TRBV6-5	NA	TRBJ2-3	CASSYGNSQYF	TGTGCCAGCAGTTATGGTAATTCGCAGTATTTT
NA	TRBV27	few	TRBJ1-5	CASSSGYNQPQHF	TGTGCCAGCAGTTCCGGCTACAATCAGCCCCAGCATTTT
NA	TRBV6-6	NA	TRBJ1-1	CASSYSDRRNTEAFF	TGTGCCAGCAGTTACTCGGACAGACGGAACACTGAAGCTTTCTTT
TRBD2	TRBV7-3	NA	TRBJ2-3	CASSLKLAGATSTDTQYF	TGTGCCAGCAGTTTGAAACTAGCGGGAGCCACTAGCACAGATACGCAGTATTTT
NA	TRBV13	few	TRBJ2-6	CASRRGYGANVLTF	TGTGCCAGCAGGAGGGGGTATGGGGCCAACGTCCTGACTTTC
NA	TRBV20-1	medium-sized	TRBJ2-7	CSATKSATYEQYF	TGCAGTGCCACAAAGTCAGCCACCTACGAGCAGTACTTC
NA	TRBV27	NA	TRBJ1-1	CASSILARGEAFF	TGTGCCAGCAGTATACTAGCGAGGGGTGAAGCTTTCTTT
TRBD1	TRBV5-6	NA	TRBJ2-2	CASSPLTGDTGELFF	TGTGCCAGCAGCCCACTGACAGGGGACACCGGGGAGCTGTTTTTT
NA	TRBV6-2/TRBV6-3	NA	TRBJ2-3	CASSYSNFWGSSTDTQYF	TGTGCCAGCAGTTACTCGAACTTTTGGGGGTCTAGCACAGATACGCAGTATTTT
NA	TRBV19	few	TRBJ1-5	CASSWLGSNQPQHF	TGTGCCAGTAGTTGGTTGGGCAGCAATCAGCCCCAGCATTTT
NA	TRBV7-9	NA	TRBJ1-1	CASSWTVNTEAFF	TGTGCCAGCAGCTGGACGGTGAACACTGAAGCTTTCTTT
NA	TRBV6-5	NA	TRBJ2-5	CASSQPETQYF	TGTGCCAGCAGCCAACCAGAGACCCAGTACTTC